This T cell receptor beta chain was recovered during a study of post-analysis software for immune sequencing data. Study-level findings and limits: TRBV segments more frequent in patients than in controls numbered roughly 5 and included TRBV5-6, TRBV5-1 and TRBV20-1. F measure clustering grouped samples strongly by preparation batch.

The CDR3 consists of 15 residues. Germline V CDR1 and CDR2: SGHRS, YFSETQ. V shed 5 bases, J shed 3 bases, and the junction held 8 bases outside the gene matches. This clonotype showed up just once. Its matching antigen is unknown. Incorporated into the TCR beta cDNA libraries were unique molecular identifiers, which served to reduce PCR and sequencing biases. TCRdb processed the PCR reads anew with MiXCR; each CDR3 protein has one entry. Among fewer than 850,000 distinct CDR3 sequences listed, roughly 27% were seen once. The rearrangement joins TRBV5-1 to TRBJ2-1, with TRBD2 identical over 7 bases. The receptor's source is a girl aged 10 to 17 with multiple sclerosis. The sample comprised blood. The CDR3 spells CASRSWAGDYNEQFF. CDR3 nucleotide sequence: TGCGCCAGCAGATCGTGGGCGGGGGACTACAATGAGCAGTTCTTC.